The next 29 T cell receptor beta chains were all read from a single sample in a study of response to subunit inactivated influenza vaccine. TCRdb analysed the RT-PCR reads with MiXCR anew, one entry per CDR3 protein. The sample includes roughly 540,000 distinct CDR3 sequences, under 30% of them seen just once. Another study also made use of these data, one on T cells expressing NK-cell markers. That report notes: The TCR beta cDNA came from 5'RACE template switching with UMIs.

Specimen: CD4+ T cells sorted from PBMCs, collected less than 13 days after vaccination. Receptor source: a man aged 45-65 years who received an inactivated influenza vaccine.

CDR3 nucleotides: TGTGCCAGCAGCGCTCCCACCGGGACAGGGTATGGCTACACCTTC. This encodes CASSAPTGTGYGYTF. The rearrangement links TRBV2 to TRBJ1-2; the match to TRBD1 covers 9 bases. Germline V gene lookup returns CDR1 SNHLY and CDR2 FYNNEI. The CDR3 consists of 15 residues. Trimming removed 6 bases from V and 5 bases from J; junction bases left unmatched: 10.

The V call is TRBV4-3, the J call TRBJ2-1; D is uncertain. This CDR3 contains 14 residues. Trimming took off 4 bases at V and 3 bases at J, with 10 bases between the two ends. Germline values: CDR1 LGHNA, CDR2 YSLEER. The CDR3 DNA is TGCGCCAGCAGCCGGAAAAGGGACTACAATGAGCAGTTCTTC. Translation gives CASSRKRDYNEQFF.

The chain couples TRBV20-1 to TRBJ2-5; 7 bases are a match to TRBD2. This CDR3 is built from 13 residues. CDR1 and CDR2 from the germline V gene are DFQATT and SNEGSKA (reference sequence). Trimming took 6 bases from V and 5 from J; bases not matched to a gene: 9. CDR3 loop: CSASGGVGETQYF. In nucleotides, the CDR3 is TGCAGTGCCAGTGGGGGGGTAGGGGAGACCCAGTACTTC.

The gene calls are TRBV20-1 and TRBJ2-7; perhaps TRBD1 as D (5 bases). The V and J ends lost 2 bases and 2 bases respectively, with 13 bases between them. Germline values: CDR1 DFQATT, CDR2 SNEGSKA (reference sequence). CDR3 length: 14 amino acids. The CDR3 spells CSARSVRVAYEQYF. The DNA of the CDR3 is TGCAGTGCTAGATCTGTCAGGGTGGCCTACGAGCAGTACTTC.

V usage is TRBV5-1 and J usage is TRBJ2-1, with 8 positions matching TRBD1. The CDR3 has 13 residues. With 2 bases clipped from V and 7 bases from J, the junction kept 2 bases outside the gene matches. Per germline, CDR1 SGHRS and CDR2 YFSETQ. DNA for the CDR3: TGCGCCAGCAGCTTTGACAGGGGTAATGAGCAGTTCTTC. It specifies CASSFDRGNEQFF.

V is TRBV12-3 or TRBV12-4 and J is TRBJ2-7; D might be TRBD2 (6 bases). The CDR3 loop spans 17 amino acids. V was shortened by 1 base and J by 0 bases, with 16 bases between the two germline ends. The CDR3 is CASSLVGGIRTSYEQYF. The CDR3 coding sequence is TGTGCCAGCAGTTTAGTTGGCGGGATACGCACCTCCTACGAGCAGTACTTC.

This clonotype was recorded a few times. CDR3 residues: CASSSLRGSGNTIYF. CDR3 in DNA: TGTGCCAGCAGCTCCCTCCGGGGCTCTGGAAACACCATATATTTT. The chain is built from TRBV11-2 and TRBJ1-3; D gene ambiguous. CDR3 length equals 15 residues. V lost 4 bases, J lost 0 bases, and 10 bases lay in between. Per the germline V gene, CDR1 is SGHAT and CDR2 is FQNNGV.

This rearrangement joins TRBV2 to TRBJ1-5; no firm D call. In germline, CDR1 is SNHLY, CDR2 FYNNEI. V dropped 5 bases and J dropped 1 base, with 12 bases sitting between them. CDR3 length: 15 amino acids. The CDR3 DNA follows: TGTGCCAGCAGTCCCCGGCCGGGAAGCAATCAGCCCCAGCATTTT. Its translation: CASSPRPGSNQPQHF. Supplemented by reference TRBV2 and TRBJ1-5, the full variable domain reads EPEVTQTPSHQVTQMGQEVILRCVPISNHLYFYWYRQILGQKVEFLVSFYNNEISEKSEIFDDQFSVERPDGSNFTLKIRSTKLEDSAMYFCASSPRPGSNQPQHFGDGTRLSIL.

This clonotype has more than one count but fewer than ten. The chain has TRBV20-1 and TRBJ1-5; TRBD1 agrees at 8 bases. The CDR3 is 15 amino acids. Germline trimming cut 3 bases from V and 4 bases from J; bases unmatched to any gene: 8. CDR1 and CDR2 from the germline V gene are DFQATT and SNEGSKA (reference sequence). The CDR3 DNA follows: TGCAGTGCTAGTCCCGGGACAGGAGCTAATCAGCCCCAGCATTTT. It translates to CSASPGTGANQPQHF.

This clonotype turned up a few times. The chain combines TRBV12-3 or TRBV12-4 with TRBJ2-2, with D possibly being TRBD1 (6 bases). CDR3 length equals 15 residues. V was shortened by 1 base and J by 4 bases, with 10 bases between the two germline ends. CDR3 region: CASSLVQGSTGELFF. The CDR3 nucleotides read TGTGCCAGCAGTTTAGTCCAGGGGAGCACCGGGGAGCTGTTTTTT.

This clonotype has more than one count but fewer than ten. The chain carries TRBV12-3 or TRBV12-4 and TRBJ1-1; D may be TRBD1 (6 bases). CDR3 length: 14 residues. Trimming left V 4 bases short and J 5 bases short, with 14 bases between. The CDR3: CASSWGRGETEAFF. In nucleotides, the CDR3 is TGTGCCAGCAGTTGGGGGAGGGGGGAAACTGAAGCTTTCTTT.

The rearrangement uses TRBV14 and TRBJ2-1; D call uncertain. V was shortened by 2 bases and J by 14 bases, with 16 bases between the two germline ends. The CDR3 is 13 residues long. Germline V gene data show CDR1 as SGHDN and CDR2 as FVKESK. The CDR3 here is CASSQSLVAVEFF. Written as DNA, the CDR3 is TGTGCCAGCAGCCAATCCCTAGTTGCAGTGGAGTTCTTC.

This clonotype was detected a few times. The genes are TRBV20-1 and TRBJ2-1, with 11 nucleotides matching TRBD2. Germline trimming cut 6 bases from V and 4 bases from J; bases unmatched to any gene: 8. Per germline, CDR1 DFQATT and CDR2 SNEGSKA (reference sequence). The length of the CDR3 is 15 residues. The CDR3 protein is CSAETSGTYYNEQFF. The CDR3 nucleotides are TGCAGTGCGGAGACTAGCGGGACGTATTACAATGAGCAGTTCTTC.

The chain recombines TRBV6-5 with TRBJ2-3; 8 positions agree with TRBD2. The junction had 6 bases not matched to a gene; V was cut back by 0 bases and J by 4 bases. Germline V lookup: CDR1 MNHEY, CDR2 SVGAGI. The CDR3 sequence is 16 residues long. CDR3 in DNA: TGTGCCAGCAGTTACTCGTACGGGAGGGGGGCAGATACGCAGTATTTT. This codes for CASSYSYGRGADTQYF.

This chain connects TRBV5-1 to TRBJ1-2; possibly TRBD1 for D (6 bases). This CDR3 is built from 14 residues. Germline V gene lookup returns CDR1 SGHRS and CDR2 YFSETQ. The germline V and J ends were trimmed by 3 bases and 4 bases, with 13 bases remaining between them. The CDR3 is CASSSYRVGYGYTF. The CDR3 DNA reads TGCGCCAGCAGCTCATACAGGGTCGGCTATGGCTACACCTTC.

V and J are TRBV5-5 and TRBJ1-5; D remains unclear. CDR3 size: 15 residues. V gave up 3 bases and J gave up 0 bases, with 10 bases separating them. The germline V gene encodes CDR1 SGHKS and CDR2 YYEKEE (reference sequence). The CDR3 DNA follows: TGTGCCAGCAGCTGGACGGTTGATAGCAATCAGCCCCAGCATTTT. Residues: CASSWTVDSNQPQHF.

The V call is TRBV4-3, the J call TRBJ2-1; the match to TRBD2 covers 8 bases. The CDR3 length is 13 residues. Germline trimming cut 0 bases from V and 10 bases from J; bases unmatched to any gene: 2. Germline lookup yields CDR1 LGHNA and CDR2 YSLEER. DNA of the CDR3: TGCGCCAGCAGCCAAGAAACGGGAGGGGAGCAGTTCTTC. Amino acid sequence: CASSQETGGEQFF.

The CDR3 DNA sequence: TGCGCCAGCAGCCAAGACGGGCTAGCGGGGACAGATACGCAGTATTTT. Residues: CASSQDGLAGTDTQYF. The chain has TRBV4-1 and TRBJ2-3; 9 nucleotides agree with TRBD2. V lost 0 bases to trimming and J lost 3 bases; unmatched junction nucleotides: 4. There are 16 residues in the CDR3. Germline-derived CDR1 and CDR2 are MGHRA and YSYEKL.

The V and J genes are TRBV6-2 or TRBV6-3 and TRBJ2-1, with TRBD1 matching over 8 bases. J gave up 14 bases and V 8 bases, and 11 bases lay outside the gene matches. The CDR3 length is 12 residues. Germline V gives CDR1 MNHEY, CDR2 SVGEGT. CDR3 region: CASGGQGIKEFF. In DNA, the CDR3 is TGTGCCAGCGGCGGACAGGGCATAAAGGAGTTCTTC.

The chain carries TRBV12-5 and TRBJ2-2, with 13 bases that match TRBD2. The CDR3 extends over 18 amino acids. Germline V CDR1 and CDR2: LGHNT, FRNRAP. V lost 0 bases and J lost 4; bases outside the gene matches: 5. The CDR3 spells CASGLVLGLAGATGELFF. DNA for the CDR3: TGTGCTAGTGGTTTGGTACTTGGACTAGCGGGAGCCACCGGGGAGCTGTTTTTT.

This clonotype turned up a few times. The chain is built from TRBV7-9 and TRBJ1-1; D call uncertain. There are 14 residues in the CDR3. The germline V and J ends were trimmed by 0 bases and 8 bases, with 13 bases remaining between them. CDR1 is SEHNR and CDR2 is FQNEAQ in the germline V gene (reference sequence). DNA for the CDR3: TGTGCCAGCAGCTTAGCTGAGACGGTCCGGGAAGCTTTCTTT. Translating it yields CASSLAETVREAFF.

This clonotype was detected only a few times. The chain is built from TRBV7-9 and TRBJ1-1; a weak D match, TRBD1 (5 bases). V lost 1 base and J 11 bases, leaving 14 bases between the germline ends. There are 13 residues in the CDR3. Germline CDR1 SEHNR, CDR2 FQNEAQ (reference sequence). CDR3 loop: CASSLVDTRRAFF. The DNA for the CDR3 is TGTGCCAGCAGCTTAGTGGACACTCGTCGCGCTTTCTTT. Using reference TRBV7-9 and TRBJ1-1 for the parts outside the CDR3, the full variable domain is DTGVSQNPRHKITKRGQNVTFRCDPISEHNRLYWYRQTLGQGPEFLTYFQNEAQLEKSRLLSDRFSAERPKGSFSTLEIQRTEQGDSAMYLCASSLVDTRRAFFGQGTRLTVV.

This clonotype came up a few times. This rearrangement joins TRBV20-1 to TRBJ2-4, with TRBD1 identical over 12 bases. The CDR3 has 17 residues. Trimming at V came to 5 bases and at J to 8 bases, leaving 16 bases not matched to a gene. Germline V gene data show CDR1 as DFQATT and CDR2 as SNEGSKA (reference sequence). In DNA, the CDR3 is TGCAGTGCTTGGGGTGGTCGGGACAGGGGGCGAGCAGACATTCAGTACTTC. Protein sequence: CSAWGGRDRGRADIQYF.

This clonotype turned up a few times. This chain connects TRBV7-2 to TRBJ2-1; TRBD2 matches at 14 bases. Germline trimming cut 4 bases from V and 12 bases from J; bases unmatched to any gene: 8. The germline V gene has CDR1 SGHTA and CDR2 FQGNSA. The CDR3 is 15 amino acids. CDR3 coding DNA: TGTGCCAGCAGCTCCGGGACTAGCGGGAGAGGGCGGCAGTTCTTC. This translates into CASSSGTSGRGRQFF.

Many counts were recorded for this clonotype. The chain employs TRBV5-1 and TRBJ2-3; D is perhaps TRBD2 (5 bases). Germline CDR1 SGHRS, CDR2 YFSETQ. The V end was cut by 1 base, the J end by 3 bases, with 9 bases between. The CDR3 is made up of 14 amino acids. This CDR3 is CASSLQLGTDTQYF. CDR3 in DNA: TGCGCCAGCAGCTTGCAACTAGGTACAGATACGCAGTATTTT.

This clonotype came up a few times. V and J are TRBV12-3 or TRBV12-4 and TRBJ2-5; weak D call: TRBD1 (5 bases). The CDR3 extends over 15 amino acids. V was trimmed by 5 bases and J by 2 bases, leaving 15 bases between them. The CDR3 here is CASSIARTRQETQYF. CDR3 bases: TGTGCCAGCAGTATCGCCCGGACACGACAAGAGACCCAGTACTTC.

This clonotype was picked up a small number of times. The rearrangement uses TRBV28 and TRBJ2-1, with a possible D match to TRBD2 (6 bases). Trimming took off 7 bases at V and 6 bases at J, with 7 bases between the two ends. Germline V gene sequence: CDR1 MDHEN, CDR2 SYDVKM. The CDR3 extends over 11 amino acids. CDR3 DNA: TGTGCCAGCACTAGCGTCAATGAGCAGTTCTTC. Translating it yields CASTSVNEQFF.

This clonotype was seen many times. J is TRBJ1-2 and V is TRBV6-1; D gene unclear. In germline, CDR1 is MNHNS, CDR2 SASEGT. The V end lost 2 bases, the J end lost 8 bases, and 18 bases lay between the germline ends. This CDR3 is built from 15 residues. In nucleotides, the CDR3 is TGTGCCAGCAGTGAATTCCAGGACCGAGCCAGAGGCTACACCTTC. Residues: CASSEFQDRARGYTF.

This clonotype was counted between two and nine times. The genes are TRBV12-3 or TRBV12-4 and TRBJ1-4; 7 bases agree with TRBD1. The V gene end was trimmed by 5 bases and the J gene end by 8 bases; junction bases not matched to a gene: 8. CDR3 length: 14 amino acids. The CDR3, as DNA: TGTGCCAGCAGTCCGTCAGGGGGGGGAGAAAAACTGTTTTTT. Protein: CASSPSGGGEKLFF.